Sequencing of this T cell receptor beta chain was carried out in a study of blood T cell repertoires in COVID-19. This clone was counted a single time. Repertoires were generated with immunoSEQ multiplex PCR, while TCRdb's copy carries only in-frame clones and drops some. The sample has hundreds of thousands of clones; around 87% are singletons. Germline-derived CDR1 and CDR2 are KGHSH and LQKENI. CDR3 size: 15 residues. Trimming took 2 bases from V and 4 from J, leaving 14 bases between them. The source of this sequence is a man aged 35 to 55 in a cohort exposed to, infected with or recovered from COVID-19 (not recorded which). The V gene is TRBV18, the J gene TRBJ1-1; D uncertain. Sequencing was done on a sample of PBMCs or T cells enriched from blood (not recorded which). The CDR3: CASSPSSAGGTEAFF. CDR3 bases: TGTGCCAGCTCACCATCCTCGGCAGGAGGCACTGAAGCTTTCTTT.